The 4 T cell receptor beta chains given below trace back to one sample, sequenced in a study of shared clonotypes between healthy human individuals. This table comes from immunoSEQ multiplex PCR, and its TCRdb copy is limited to in-frame clones, with some not included. The sample yields approximately 2.3 million clones, roughly 93% seen once. Sequencing was carried out using naive CD4+ T cells from PBMCs. Subset indicated: CD45RA+ positively selected. These TCRs come from a man aged 18 to 29 in good health. Some clones in this sample may be carry-over from other donors' samples.

Of note for this clone: Different DNA sequences within this sample yield the same CDR3. This sequence joins TRBV29-1 and TRBJ1-1; perhaps TRBD1 as D (5 bases). Germline V gene sequence: CDR1 SQVTM, CDR2 ANQGSEA. The V end was cut by 6 bases, the J end by 2 bases, with 13 bases between. The CDR3 loop spans 13 amino acids. The CDR3 sequence: CSVRGLLNTEAFF. CDR3 in DNA: TGCAGCGTGAGGGGACTACTTAACACTGAAGCTTTCTTT.

The chain carries TRBV11-2 and TRBJ1-1; D is perhaps TRBD1 (6 bases). The germline V gene encodes CDR1 SGHAT and CDR2 FQNNGV. Trimming took 2 bases from V and 6 from J, leaving 19 bases between them. The CDR3 consists of 16 residues. CDR3 nucleotides: TGTGCCAGCAGCTTATCCCTCCCGAGGGGGAGGGCTGAAGCTTTCTTT. Its translation: CASSLSLPRGRAEAFF.

This clone was seen a single time. This rearrangement joins TRBV5-1 to TRBJ1-1, with 8 bases aligning to TRBD1. CDR3 size: 15 residues. The germline V gene has CDR1 SGHRS and CDR2 YFSETQ. Trimming cost V 4 bases and J 5 bases; bases outside gene matches: 10. As DNA, the CDR3 is TGCGCCAGCAGCACCGCAGACAGGGGCCGGACTGAAGCTTTCTTT. Translated, it gives CASSTADRGRTEAFF.

A note on this clone: This sample also contains other DNA sequences that code for the same CDR3. The chain is built from TRBV28 and TRBJ2-7, with D unclear. Germline V CDR1 and CDR2: MDHEN, SYDVKM. V was trimmed by 2 bases and J by 0 bases, leaving 8 bases between them. The CDR3 has 14 amino acids. The CDR3 nucleotides read TGTGCCAGCAGTTTAGGGCTGAGCTCCTACGAGCAGTACTTC. Amino acid sequence: CASSLGLSSYEQYF.